The source of this T cell receptor beta chain is a study of Graves' ophthalmopathy and Graves' hyperthyroidism. Study-wide findings and caveats: Predictions made by the model for ophthalmopathy progression reached 70.59% sensitivity and roughly 75% specificity.

Germline-derived CDR1 and CDR2 are MDHEN and SYDVKM. Trimming left V 6 bases short and J 2 bases short, with 16 bases between. This CDR3 is built from 15 residues. This clonotype was seen many times. The antigen is unknown. Clinical symptoms, serum thyroxine, TRAb, thyroid ultrasound and orbital computed tomography determined diagnosis. It was from roughly 9.3 ml of fresh peripheral blood that the PBMCs came. The TCR beta CDR3 regions underwent amplification from RNA transcripts. An opening RT-PCR round employed HTBI primers and preceded a second-round multiplex PCR. From the multiplex PCR reads, TCRdb called clonotypes with MiXCR, one entry per CDR3 protein. The sample comprises some 520,000 distinct CDR3 sequences, approximately 15% of which are singletons, and over 7.5% rests with the top ten.

This clonotype originated in a woman between 25 and 40 years old with Graves' ophthalmopathy. The sample was blood. V is TRBV28 and J is TRBJ1-2, with D possibly being TRBD1 (5 bases). CDR3 DNA: TGTGCCAGCAGCCAACCAGACAGTTTCAACTATGGCTACACCTTC. It translates to CASSQPDSFNYGYTF.